The 28 T cell receptor beta chains given below trace back to one sample, sequenced in a study of blood T cell repertoires in COVID-19. Using immunoSEQ multiplex PCR, the repertoire was profiled, and TCRdb retains in-frame clones only, with some absent. The table has about 170,000 clones, around nine tenths seen once. Sequencing input: peripheral blood. The receptors originated from a man aged 45-60 years who had recovered from COVID-19.

CDR3 bases: TGTGCCAGTACCAGGGACAGGGGAACGTGGGGCTACACCTTC. Translating it yields CASTRDRGTWGYTF. V is TRBV19 and J is TRBJ1-2; TRBD1 agrees at 10 bases. The CDR3 totals 14 residues. Germline V gene data show CDR1 as LNHDA and CDR2 as SQIVND (reference sequence). J lost 8 bases, V lost 7 bases, and 10 bases had no gene match.

The chain combines TRBV6-5 with TRBJ1-6; D is ambiguous. This CDR3 is built from 13 residues. Trimming removed 7 bases from V and 7 bases from J, with 11 bases in between. The germline gives CDR1 MNHEY, CDR2 SVGAGI. The CDR3 here is CASTREHNSPLHF. For the CDR3, the DNA is TGTGCCAGCACCCGGGAACACAATTCACCCCTCCACTTT.

This clone was seen only once. The chain couples TRBV12-5 to TRBJ1-1; D uncertain. Per the germline V gene, CDR1 is LGHNT and CDR2 is FRNRAP. Trimming stripped 0 bases from V and 0 bases from J, with 11 bases between. The CDR3 extends over 16 amino acids. The CDR3: CASGLVVRPLNTEAFF. CDR3 sequence (DNA): TGTGCTAGTGGTTTGGTAGTGCGGCCGCTGAACACTGAAGCTTTCTTT. The full variable domain, in which reference TRBV12-5 and TRBJ1-1 provide the parts outside the CDR3, is DARVTQTPRHKVTEMGQEVTMRCQPILGHNTVFWYRQTMMQGLELLAYFRNRAPLDDSGMPKDRFSAEMPDATLATLKIQPSEPRDSAVYFCASGLVVRPLNTEAFFGQGTRLTVV.

The V gene is TRBV5-1, the J gene TRBJ2-2; 7 positions match TRBD2. The germline gives CDR1 SGHRS, CDR2 YFSETQ. V was clipped by 7 bases and J by 4 bases; unmatched bases: 16. The length of the CDR3 is 17 residues. This CDR3 is CASSSGGSGKITGELFF. The DNA for the CDR3 is TGCGCCAGCTCTAGTGGGGGGAGCGGGAAGATCACCGGGGAGCTGTTTTTT.

V gene TRBV15 combines with J gene TRBJ1-5, with 7 bases identical to TRBD1. There are 16 residues in the CDR3. Germline CDR1 is LNHNV and CDR2 is YYDKDF (reference sequence). Trimming cost V 0 bases and J 3 bases; bases outside gene matches: 5. The CDR3 region has the DNA TGTGCCACCAGCAGAGAGGCAGGGGGATTCAATCAGCCCCAGCATTTT. It is translated as CATSREAGGFNQPQHF.

The CDR3 spells CASSLAPGQGSPLHF. The CDR3 region has the DNA TGTGCCAGCAGCTTAGCGCCGGGACAGGGGTCACCCCTCCACTTT. The J gene is TRBJ1-6, the V gene TRBV7-3; 10 nucleotides match TRBD1. Germline V gene lookup returns CDR1 SGHTA and CDR2 FQGTGA. The CDR3 length is 15 residues. V shed 2 bases, J shed 10 bases, and the junction held 5 bases outside the gene matches.

The chain couples TRBV2 to TRBJ1-1; D possibly corresponds to TRBD1 (5 bases). Germline V gene lookup returns CDR1 SNHLY and CDR2 FYNNEI. Deletions cut 2 bases from V and 1 base from J, with 11 bases between. The CDR3 loop spans 15 amino acids. The CDR3: CASSEYGQWNTEAFF. CDR3 DNA sequence: TGTGCCAGCAGTGAATATGGACAATGGAACACTGAAGCTTTCTTT.

CDR3 nucleotides: TGTGCCTGGAACCTAGTATACCAAGAGACCCAGTACTTC. Its translation is CAWNLVYQETQYF. The chain has TRBV30 and TRBJ2-5; unclear D gene. The V and J ends lost 4 bases and 0 bases respectively, with 9 bases between them. The length of the CDR3 is 13 residues. The germline V gene encodes CDR1 GTSNPN and CDR2 SVGIG (reference sequence).

J is TRBJ2-7 and V is TRBV6-5, with D perhaps TRBD2 (6 bases). This CDR3 region has 11 residues. V lost 7 bases to trimming and J lost 5 bases, with 9 bases between them. CDR1 is MNHEY and CDR2 is SVGAGI in the germline V gene. The CDR3 here is CASTTGDEQYF. The CDR3 DNA reads TGTGCCAGCACGACGGGGGACGAGCAGTACTTC.

The genes are TRBV27 and TRBJ1-1, with TRBD1 identical over 7 bases. Germline V CDR1 and CDR2: MNHEY, SMNVEV (reference sequence). With V trimmed by 5 bases and J by 2 bases, 8 bases remained unmatched. The CDR3 length is 15 residues. DNA of the CDR3: TGTGCCAGCAGTATATACAGGGGTATTAACACTGAAGCTTTCTTT. Residues: CASSIYRGINTEAFF.

The chain combines TRBV29-1 with TRBJ2-5, with 8 positions matching TRBD1. This CDR3 region has 14 residues. Per the germline V gene, CDR1 is SQVTM and CDR2 is ANQGSEA. Trimming at V came to 4 bases and at J to 5 bases, leaving 9 bases not matched to a gene. DNA for the CDR3: TGCAGCGTTGCTACAGGGGGAGCTCGGGAGACCCAGTACTTC. Protein sequence: CSVATGGARETQYF.

The chain couples TRBV28 to TRBJ1-1; 11 bases are shared with TRBD1. This CDR3 contains 12 residues. Looked up from germline, CDR1 is MDHEN and CDR2 is SYDVKM. Unmatched junction bases numbered 1, after V lost 2 bases and J lost 11 bases. The DNA for the CDR3 is TGTGCCAGCAGTTTAGGACAGGGGGCTGCTTTCTTT. It encodes CASSLGQGAAFF.

In DNA form, the CDR3 reads TGTGCCAGCAGTTACTCGTTAGGGGTTGGGCCAGATACGCAGTATTTT. It specifies CASSYSLGVGPDTQYF. V is TRBV6-5 and J is TRBJ2-3; weak D call: TRBD1 (5 bases). Per germline, CDR1 MNHEY and CDR2 SVGAGI. Trimming cost V 0 bases and J 4 bases, with 14 bases left between them. The CDR3 spans 16 residues.

The J gene is TRBJ1-6, the V gene TRBV28, with a weak D call TRBD1 (5 bases). Germline CDR1 reads MDHEN; CDR2 reads SYDVKM. The CDR3 runs 13 residues. The V and J ends lost 4 bases and 7 bases respectively, with 8 bases between them. CDR3 sequence reads: CASSSGKNSPLHF. In nucleotides, the CDR3 is TGTGCCAGCAGTTCAGGGAAGAATTCACCCCTCCACTTT.

The rearrangement joins TRBV7-3 to TRBJ2-1; D is possibly TRBD2 (6 bases). Trimming pared 4 bases from V and 10 bases from J, leaving 14 bases between. CDR3 length: 13 amino acids. In germline, CDR1 is SGHTA, CDR2 FQGTGA. As DNA, the CDR3 is TGTGCCAGCAGCTCCGGCGGGGATGGGGAGCAGTTCTTC. Translated: CASSSGGDGEQFF.

The chain carries TRBV28 and TRBJ1-4; unclear D gene. Germline-derived CDR1 and CDR2 are MDHEN and SYDVKM. Trimming shortened V by 5 bases and J by 3 bases, and 16 bases separated the two germline ends. CDR3 length: 16 residues. CDR3 protein: CASSDYHGSSNEKLFF. In DNA form, the CDR3 reads TGTGCCAGCAGTGACTACCATGGGAGCTCTAATGAAAAACTGTTTTTT.

This clone was recorded only once. The CDR3: CASLASGGGEQYF. CDR3 nucleotides: TGTGCCAGCTTGGCTAGCGGGGGGGGCGAGCAGTACTTC. This chain connects TRBV2 to TRBJ2-7, with 12 bases fitting TRBD2. The germline V gene has CDR1 SNHLY and CDR2 FYNNEI. CDR3 length equals 13 residues. V was clipped by 8 bases and J by 6 bases; unmatched bases: 5. Filled out from reference TRBV2 and TRBJ2-7, the complete variable domain reads EPEVTQTPSHQVTQMGQEVILRCVPISNHLYFYWYRQILGQKVEFLVSFYNNEISEKSEIFDDQFSVERPDGSNFTLKIRSTKLEDSAMYFCASLASGGGEQYFGPGTRLTVT.

This clone has just one count. The chain carries TRBV15 and TRBJ2-7, with a weak D call TRBD2 (6 bases). Germline values: CDR1 LNHNV, CDR2 YYDKDF (reference sequence). The CDR3 is 15 amino acids. Trimming stripped 3 bases from V and 1 base from J, with 13 bases between. The CDR3 spells CATSRRDLASYEQYF. DNA for the CDR3: TGTGCCACCAGCAGGCGGGACTTAGCATCCTACGAGCAGTACTTC.

DNA of the CDR3: TGTGCCAGCAGTCTCCCAGTGGGGCATCAGCCCCAGCATTTT. As protein: CASSLPVGHQPQHF. The J gene is TRBJ1-5, the V gene TRBV27, with a weak D call TRBD1 (5 bases). CDR1 is MNHEY, CDR2 SMNVEV, per germline (reference sequence). The CDR3 contains 14 residues. V was shortened by 5 bases and J by 5 bases, with 13 bases between the two germline ends.

This clone was seen more than once but under ten times. The rearrangement joins TRBV19 to TRBJ1-4; D is unclear. CDR3 length: 14 amino acids. Trimming removed 7 bases at V and 0 bases at J, with 9 bases between. Germline CDR1 is LNHDA and CDR2 is SQIVND (reference sequence). The CDR3 DNA reads as TGTGCCAGTAAAGCTTTTGCAACTAATGAAAAACTGTTTTTT. Its translation: CASKAFATNEKLFF.

The chain combines TRBV5-1 with TRBJ1-1; TRBD1 is a possible D gene (5 bases). The CDR3 length is 15 residues. With 4 bases removed from V and 6 bases from J, the gap between germline ends came to 19 bases. Germline CDR1 is SGHRS and CDR2 is YFSETQ. The CDR3 sequence is CASSLTDFEHPEAFF. The CDR3 region has the DNA TGCGCCAGCAGCCTGACAGACTTCGAACACCCTGAAGCTTTCTTT.

This chain links TRBV15 with TRBJ1-2, with no clear D. Between the trimmed V and J ends, which lost 3 bases and 0 bases, there was a span of 8 bases. Germline values: CDR1 LNHNV, CDR2 YYDKDF (reference sequence). CDR3 length equals 14 residues. Here the CDR3 reads CATSRISTNYGYTF. The CDR3 nucleotides are TGTGCCACCAGCAGGATCAGTACTAACTATGGCTACACCTTC.

The CDR3 protein is CASSDTGNTGELFF. In nucleotides, the CDR3 is TGTGCCAGCAGTGACACGGGGAACACCGGGGAGCTGTTTTTT. This rearrangement joins TRBV6-4 to TRBJ2-2; D is uncertain. The CDR3 is made up of 14 amino acids. Between the trimmed V and J ends, which lost 2 bases and 1 base, there was a span of 5 bases. Germline values: CDR1 MRHNA, CDR2 SNTAGT.

V gene TRBV5-4 combines with J gene TRBJ1-2; the D gene is possibly TRBD1 (5 bases). V was clipped by 4 bases and J by 1 base, with 11 bases between them. The CDR3 is 14 amino acids. Germline CDR1 reads SGHNT; CDR2 reads YYREEE (reference sequence). CDR3 DNA sequence: TGTGCCAGCAGCGGTGGGGCTTTTAACTATGGCTACACCTTC. This translates into CASSGGAFNYGYTF.

This chain uses TRBV18 with TRBJ1-1; 7 bases agree with TRBD1. Germline-derived CDR1 and CDR2 are KGHSH and LQKENI. J lost 4 bases, V lost 2 bases, and 7 bases had no gene match. There are 15 residues in the CDR3. The CDR3 here is CASSPYDRATTEAFF. The CDR3 DNA reads as TGTGCCAGCTCACCATACGACAGGGCGACCACTGAAGCTTTCTTT.

This chain uses TRBV7-3 with TRBJ1-1; D may be TRBD1 (5 bases). This CDR3 spans 16 amino acids. Germline V gene data show CDR1 as SGHTA and CDR2 as FQGTGA. V was clipped by 5 bases and J by 0 bases, with 16 bases between them. Here the CDR3 reads CASSPRQMGMNTEAFF. In DNA form, the CDR3 reads TGTGCCAGCAGCCCCAGACAGATGGGTATGAACACTGAAGCTTTCTTT.

The genes are TRBV28 and TRBJ2-7, with TRBD1 identical over 7 bases. Germline lookup yields CDR1 MDHEN and CDR2 SYDVKM. The V gene end was trimmed by 7 bases and the J gene end by 7 bases; junction bases not matched to a gene: 10. This CDR3 region has 13 residues. CDR3 residues: CASTSPGGWEQYF. The CDR3 region has the DNA TGTGCCAGCACCTCCCCAGGGGGATGGGAGCAGTACTTC. Using reference TRBV28 and TRBJ2-7 for the parts outside the CDR3, the full variable domain is DVKVTQSSRYLVKRTGEKVFLECVQDMDHENMFWYRQDPGLGLRLIYFSYDVKMKEKGDIPEGYSVSREKKERFSLILESASTNQTSMYLCASTSPGGWEQYFGPGTRLTVT.

The V call is TRBV5-1, the J call TRBJ2-6; 8 bases align to TRBD1. V lost 4 bases to trimming and J lost 0 bases; unmatched junction nucleotides: 3. Germline lookup yields CDR1 SGHRS and CDR2 YFSETQ. The CDR3 contains 16 residues. CDR3 in amino acids: CASSGGQVSGANVLTF. In DNA form, the CDR3 reads TGCGCCAGCAGCGGGGGACAGGTCTCTGGGGCCAACGTCCTGACTTTC.